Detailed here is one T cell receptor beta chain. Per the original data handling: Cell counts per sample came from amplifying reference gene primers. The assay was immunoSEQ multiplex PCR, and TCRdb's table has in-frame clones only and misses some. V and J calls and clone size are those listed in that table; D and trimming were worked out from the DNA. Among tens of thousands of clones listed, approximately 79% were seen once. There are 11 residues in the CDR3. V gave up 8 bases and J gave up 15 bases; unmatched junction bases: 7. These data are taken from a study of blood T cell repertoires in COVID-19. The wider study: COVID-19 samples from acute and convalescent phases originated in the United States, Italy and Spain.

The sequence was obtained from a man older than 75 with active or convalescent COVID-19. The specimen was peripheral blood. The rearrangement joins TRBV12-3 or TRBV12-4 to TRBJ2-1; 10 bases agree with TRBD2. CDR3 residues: CASRTSGNMFF. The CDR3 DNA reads TGTGCCAGCCGAACTAGCGGGAATATGTTCTTC.